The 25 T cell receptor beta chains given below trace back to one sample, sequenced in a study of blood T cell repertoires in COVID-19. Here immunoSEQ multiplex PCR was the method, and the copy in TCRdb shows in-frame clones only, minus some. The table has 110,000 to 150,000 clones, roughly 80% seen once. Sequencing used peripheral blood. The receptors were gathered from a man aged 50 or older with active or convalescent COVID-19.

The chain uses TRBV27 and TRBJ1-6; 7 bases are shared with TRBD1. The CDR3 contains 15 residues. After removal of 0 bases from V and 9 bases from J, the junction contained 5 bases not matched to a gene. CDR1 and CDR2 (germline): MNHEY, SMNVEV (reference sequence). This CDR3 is CASSLSPGGFSPLHF. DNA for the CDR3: TGTGCCAGCAGTTTATCGCCAGGGGGTTTTTCACCCCTCCACTTT.

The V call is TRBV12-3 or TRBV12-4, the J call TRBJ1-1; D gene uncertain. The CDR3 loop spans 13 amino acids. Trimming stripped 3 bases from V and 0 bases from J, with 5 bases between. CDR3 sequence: CASSFGMNTEAFF. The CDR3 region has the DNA TGTGCCAGCAGTTTCGGGATGAACACTGAAGCTTTCTTT.

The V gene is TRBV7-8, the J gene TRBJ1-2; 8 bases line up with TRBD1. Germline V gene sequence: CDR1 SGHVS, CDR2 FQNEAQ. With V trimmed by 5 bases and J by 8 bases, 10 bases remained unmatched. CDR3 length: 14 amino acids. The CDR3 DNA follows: TGTGCCAGCAGCCGAGATCGGACAGGGCTCGGCTACACCTTC. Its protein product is CASSRDRTGLGYTF.

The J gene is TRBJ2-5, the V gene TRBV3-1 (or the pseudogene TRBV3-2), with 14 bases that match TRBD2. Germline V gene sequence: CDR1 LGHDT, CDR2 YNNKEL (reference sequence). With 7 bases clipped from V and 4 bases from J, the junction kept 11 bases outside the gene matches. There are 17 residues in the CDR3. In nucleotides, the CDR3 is TGTGCCAGCACCCTTGGACTAGCGGGAGGAATAGGAGAGACCCAGTACTTC. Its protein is CASTLGLAGGIGETQYF.

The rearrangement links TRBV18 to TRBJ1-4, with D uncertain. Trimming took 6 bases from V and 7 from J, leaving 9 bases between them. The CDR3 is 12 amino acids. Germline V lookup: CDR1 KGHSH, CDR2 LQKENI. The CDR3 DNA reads TGTGCCAGCTCGCAACGGAGTGAAAAACTGTTTTTT. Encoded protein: CASSQRSEKLFF.

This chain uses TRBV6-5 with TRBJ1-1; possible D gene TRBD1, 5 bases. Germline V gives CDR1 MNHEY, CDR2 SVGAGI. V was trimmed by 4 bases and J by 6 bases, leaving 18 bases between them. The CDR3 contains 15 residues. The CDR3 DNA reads TGTGCCAGCAGTTTCAATCCCCAGAGACAGCCTGAAGCTTTCTTT. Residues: CASSFNPQRQPEAFF.

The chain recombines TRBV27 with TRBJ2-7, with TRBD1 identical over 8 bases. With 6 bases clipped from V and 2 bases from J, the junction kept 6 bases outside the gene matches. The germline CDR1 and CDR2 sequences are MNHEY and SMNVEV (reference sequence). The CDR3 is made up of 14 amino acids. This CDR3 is CASRRQGTPYEQYF. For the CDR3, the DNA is TGTGCCAGCAGGAGACAGGGGACCCCCTACGAGCAGTACTTC.

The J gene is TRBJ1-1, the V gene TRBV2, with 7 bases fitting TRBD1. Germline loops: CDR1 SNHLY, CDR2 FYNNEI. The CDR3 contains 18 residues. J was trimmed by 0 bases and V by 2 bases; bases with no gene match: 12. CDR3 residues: CASSELSGRGALNTEAFF. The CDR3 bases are TGTGCCAGCAGTGAATTAAGCGGCAGGGGGGCGCTGAACACTGAAGCTTTCTTT. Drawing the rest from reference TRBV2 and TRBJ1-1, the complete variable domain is EPEVTQTPSHQVTQMGQEVILRCVPISNHLYFYWYRQILGQKVEFLVSFYNNEISEKSEIFDDQFSVERPDGSNFTLKIRSTKLEDSAMYFCASSELSGRGALNTEAFFGQGTRLTVV.

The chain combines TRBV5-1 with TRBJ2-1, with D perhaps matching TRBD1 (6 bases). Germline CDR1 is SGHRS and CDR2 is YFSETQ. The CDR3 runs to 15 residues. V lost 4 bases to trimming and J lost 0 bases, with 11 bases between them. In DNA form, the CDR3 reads TGCGCCAGCAGCCCCCAAGGGGGCTCCTACAATGAGCAGTTCTTC. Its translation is CASSPQGGSYNEQFF.

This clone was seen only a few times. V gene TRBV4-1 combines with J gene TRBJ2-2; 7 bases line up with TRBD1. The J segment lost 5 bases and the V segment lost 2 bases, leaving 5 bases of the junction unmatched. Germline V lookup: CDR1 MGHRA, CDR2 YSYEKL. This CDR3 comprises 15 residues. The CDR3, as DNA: TGCGCCAGCAGCCAATTGCAGGGGGATACCGGGGAGCTGTTTTTT. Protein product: CASSQLQGDTGELFF.

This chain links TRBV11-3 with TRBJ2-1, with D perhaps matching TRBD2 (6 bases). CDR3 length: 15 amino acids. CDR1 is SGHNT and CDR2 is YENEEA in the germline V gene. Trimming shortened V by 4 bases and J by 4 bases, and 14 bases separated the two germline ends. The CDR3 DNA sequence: TGTGCCAGCAGCTCCAGGATAGCGGCATACAATGAGCAGTTCTTC. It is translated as CASSSRIAAYNEQFF.

The CDR3 spells CASSGTRHNEQFF. CDR3 DNA sequence: TGTGCCAGCAGCGGAACTAGACACAATGAGCAGTTCTTC. This rearrangement joins TRBV5-6 to TRBJ2-1, with D possibly TRBD2 on 5 matching bases. This CDR3 spans 13 amino acids. Trimming removed 4 bases from V and 5 bases from J, with 10 bases in between. CDR1 is SGHDT, CDR2 YYEEEE, per germline.

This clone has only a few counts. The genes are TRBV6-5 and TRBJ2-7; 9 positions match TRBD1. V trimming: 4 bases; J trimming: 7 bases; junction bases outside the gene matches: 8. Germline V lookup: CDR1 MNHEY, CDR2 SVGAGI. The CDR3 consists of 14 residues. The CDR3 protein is CASSSGDRVYEQYF. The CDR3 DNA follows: TGTGCCAGCAGTTCCGGGGACAGGGTATATGAGCAGTACTTC.

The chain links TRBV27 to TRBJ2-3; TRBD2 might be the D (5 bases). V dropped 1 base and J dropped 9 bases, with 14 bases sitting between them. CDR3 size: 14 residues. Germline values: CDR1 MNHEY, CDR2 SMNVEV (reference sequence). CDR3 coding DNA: TGTGCCAGCAGTTTATTATCGGGGAGAAGGACGCAGTATTTT. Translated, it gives CASSLLSGRRTQYF.

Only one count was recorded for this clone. The CDR3, as DNA: TGCGCCAGCAGCGGGACGGCGGGAGGGCCAGGGGAGACCCAGTACTTC. Residues: CASSGTAGGPGETQYF. The V gene is TRBV10-2, the J gene TRBJ2-5; 9 bases line up with TRBD2. The CDR3 loop spans 16 amino acids. J was trimmed by 5 bases and V by 6 bases; bases with no gene match: 13. Germline V gene data show CDR1 as WSHSY and CDR2 as SAAADI.

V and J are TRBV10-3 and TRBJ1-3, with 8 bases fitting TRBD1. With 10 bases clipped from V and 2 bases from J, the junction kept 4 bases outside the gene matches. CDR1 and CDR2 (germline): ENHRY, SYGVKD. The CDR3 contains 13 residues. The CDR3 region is CATGTGTGNTIYF. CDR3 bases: TGTGCCACCGGGACAGGTACTGGAAACACCATATATTTT.

CDR3 DNA: TGTGCCAGCTGGACAGGGAGTGGGGAGGGGGCCAACGTCCTGACTTTC. It encodes CASWTGSGEGANVLTF. This sequence joins TRBV19 and TRBJ2-6; 8 bases map to TRBD1. CDR1 is LNHDA, CDR2 SQIVND, per germline (reference sequence). V lost 9 bases to trimming and J lost 4 bases; unmatched junction nucleotides: 11. CDR3 length: 16 amino acids.

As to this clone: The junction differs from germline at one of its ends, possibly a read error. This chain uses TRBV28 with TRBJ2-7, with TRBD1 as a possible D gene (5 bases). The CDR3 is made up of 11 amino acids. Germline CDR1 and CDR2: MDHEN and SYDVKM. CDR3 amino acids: CASSLKGFHDF. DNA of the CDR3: TGTGCCAGCAGTTTGAAGGGGTTTCACGACTTC.

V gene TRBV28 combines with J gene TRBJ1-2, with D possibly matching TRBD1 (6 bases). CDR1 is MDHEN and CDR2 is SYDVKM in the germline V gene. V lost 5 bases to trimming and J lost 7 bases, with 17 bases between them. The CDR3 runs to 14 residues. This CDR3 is CASSINTGRPGYTF. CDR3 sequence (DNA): TGTGCCAGCAGTATAAACACAGGGCGTCCTGGCTACACCTTC.

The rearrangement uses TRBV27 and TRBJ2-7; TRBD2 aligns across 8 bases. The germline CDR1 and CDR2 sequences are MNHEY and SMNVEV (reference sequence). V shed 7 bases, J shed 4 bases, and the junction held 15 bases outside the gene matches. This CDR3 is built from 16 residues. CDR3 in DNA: TGTGCCAGCAACCCCGTCCCCGCGGGAGGAGTGTACGAGCAGTACTTC. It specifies CASNPVPAGGVYEQYF.

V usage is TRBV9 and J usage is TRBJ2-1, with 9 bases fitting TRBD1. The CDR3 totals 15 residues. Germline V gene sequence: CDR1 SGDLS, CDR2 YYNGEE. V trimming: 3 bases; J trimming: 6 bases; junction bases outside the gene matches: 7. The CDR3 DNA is TGTGCCAGCAGCGCAATGACAGGGGGACTCAATGAGCAGTTCTTC. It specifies CASSAMTGGLNEQFF.

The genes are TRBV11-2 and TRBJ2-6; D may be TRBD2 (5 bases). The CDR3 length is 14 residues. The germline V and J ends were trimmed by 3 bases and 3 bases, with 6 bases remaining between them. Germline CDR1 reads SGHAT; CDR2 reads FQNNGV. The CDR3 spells CASSLGSGANVLTF. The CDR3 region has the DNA TGTGCCAGCAGCTTGGGGAGTGGGGCCAACGTCCTGACTTTC.

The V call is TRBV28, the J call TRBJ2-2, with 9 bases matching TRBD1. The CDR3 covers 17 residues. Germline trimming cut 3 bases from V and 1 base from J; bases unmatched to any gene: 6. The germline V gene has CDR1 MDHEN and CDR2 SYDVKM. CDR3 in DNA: TGTGCCAGCAGTTTGCCTCCGGGACAGGGGAACACCGGGGAGCTGTTTTTT. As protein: CASSLPPGQGNTGELFF.

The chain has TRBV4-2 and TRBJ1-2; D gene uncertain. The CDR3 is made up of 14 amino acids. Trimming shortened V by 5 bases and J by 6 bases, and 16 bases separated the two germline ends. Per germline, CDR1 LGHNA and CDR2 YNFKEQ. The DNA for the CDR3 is TGTGCCAGCAGCGGCCTGGCGACTTGGAATGGCTACACCTTC. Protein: CASSGLATWNGYTF.

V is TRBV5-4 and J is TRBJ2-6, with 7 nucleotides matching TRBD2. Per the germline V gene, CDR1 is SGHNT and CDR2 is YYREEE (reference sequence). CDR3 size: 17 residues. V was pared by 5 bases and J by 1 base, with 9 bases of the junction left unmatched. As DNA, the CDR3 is TGTGCCAGCAGGGGCTGGGGGGGTCTTTCTGGGGCCAACGTCCTGACTTTC. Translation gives CASRGWGGLSGANVLTF.